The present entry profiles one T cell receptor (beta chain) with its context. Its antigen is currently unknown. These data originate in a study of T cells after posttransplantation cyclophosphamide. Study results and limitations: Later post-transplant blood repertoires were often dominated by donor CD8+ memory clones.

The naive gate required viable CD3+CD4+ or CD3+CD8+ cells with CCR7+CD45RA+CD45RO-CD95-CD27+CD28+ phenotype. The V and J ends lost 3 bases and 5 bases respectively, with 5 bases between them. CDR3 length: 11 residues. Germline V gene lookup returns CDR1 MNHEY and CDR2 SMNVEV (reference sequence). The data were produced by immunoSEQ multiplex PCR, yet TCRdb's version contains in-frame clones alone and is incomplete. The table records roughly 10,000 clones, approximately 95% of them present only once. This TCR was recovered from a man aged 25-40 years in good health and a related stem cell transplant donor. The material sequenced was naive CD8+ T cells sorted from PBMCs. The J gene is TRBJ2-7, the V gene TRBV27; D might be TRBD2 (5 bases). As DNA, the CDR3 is TGTGCCAGCAGTTTCGGGAACGAGCAGTACTTC. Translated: CASSFGNEQYF.